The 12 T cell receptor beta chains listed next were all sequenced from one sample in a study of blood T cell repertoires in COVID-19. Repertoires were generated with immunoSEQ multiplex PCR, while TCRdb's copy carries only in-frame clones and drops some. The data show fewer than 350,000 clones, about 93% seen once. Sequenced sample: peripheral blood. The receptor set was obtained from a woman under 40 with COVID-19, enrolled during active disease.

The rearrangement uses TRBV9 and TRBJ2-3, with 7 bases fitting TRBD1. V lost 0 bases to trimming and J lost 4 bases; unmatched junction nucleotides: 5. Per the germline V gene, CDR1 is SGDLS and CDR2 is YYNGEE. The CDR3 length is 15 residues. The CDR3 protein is CASSVGTGGADTQYF. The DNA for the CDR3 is TGTGCCAGCAGCGTAGGGACAGGAGGTGCAGATACGCAGTATTTT. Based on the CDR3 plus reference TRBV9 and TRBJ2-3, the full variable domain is DSGVTQTPKHLITATGQRVTLRCSPRSGDLSVYWYQQSLDQGLQFLIQYYNGEERAKGNILERFSAQQFPDLHSELNLSSLELGDSALYFCASSVGTGGADTQYFGPGTRLTVL.

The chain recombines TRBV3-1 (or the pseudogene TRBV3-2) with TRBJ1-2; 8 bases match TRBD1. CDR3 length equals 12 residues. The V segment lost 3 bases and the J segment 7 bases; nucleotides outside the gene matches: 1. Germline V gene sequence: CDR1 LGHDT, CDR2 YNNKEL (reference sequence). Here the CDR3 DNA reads TGTGCCAGCAGCCATGGGACAGGTGGCTACACCTTC. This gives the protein CASSHGTGGYTF.

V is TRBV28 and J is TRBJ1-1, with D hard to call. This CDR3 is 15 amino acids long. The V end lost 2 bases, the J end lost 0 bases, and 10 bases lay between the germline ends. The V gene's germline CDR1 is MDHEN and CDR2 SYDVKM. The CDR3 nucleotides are TGTGCCAGCAGTTTACCCCGACACTTGAACACTGAAGCTTTCTTT. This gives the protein CASSLPRHLNTEAFF.

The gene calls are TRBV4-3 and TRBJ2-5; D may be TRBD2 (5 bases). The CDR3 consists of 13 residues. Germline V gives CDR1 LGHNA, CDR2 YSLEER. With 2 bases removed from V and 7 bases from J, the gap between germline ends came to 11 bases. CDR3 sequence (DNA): TGCGCCAGCAGCCAACAGCTCCGGGGGACCCAGTACTTC. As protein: CASSQQLRGTQYF.

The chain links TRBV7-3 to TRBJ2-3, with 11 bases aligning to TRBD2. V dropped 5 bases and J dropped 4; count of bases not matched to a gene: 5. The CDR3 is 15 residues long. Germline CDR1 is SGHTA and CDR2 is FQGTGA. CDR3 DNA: TGTGCCAGCAGCCATAGCGGGAGGGCCCCAGATACGCAGTATTTT. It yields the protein CASSHSGRAPDTQYF.

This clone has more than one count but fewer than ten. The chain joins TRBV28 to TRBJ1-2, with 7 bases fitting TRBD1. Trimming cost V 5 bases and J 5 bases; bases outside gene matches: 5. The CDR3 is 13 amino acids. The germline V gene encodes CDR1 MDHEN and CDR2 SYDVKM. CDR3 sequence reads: CASSGPTGYGYTF. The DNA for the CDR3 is TGTGCCAGCAGTGGTCCGACAGGGTATGGCTACACCTTC.

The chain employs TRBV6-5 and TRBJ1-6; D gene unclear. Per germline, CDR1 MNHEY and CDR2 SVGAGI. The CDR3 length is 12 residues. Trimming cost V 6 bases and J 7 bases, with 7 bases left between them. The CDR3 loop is CASRDGNSPLHF. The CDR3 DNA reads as TGTGCCAGCAGAGACGGGAATTCACCCCTCCACTTT.

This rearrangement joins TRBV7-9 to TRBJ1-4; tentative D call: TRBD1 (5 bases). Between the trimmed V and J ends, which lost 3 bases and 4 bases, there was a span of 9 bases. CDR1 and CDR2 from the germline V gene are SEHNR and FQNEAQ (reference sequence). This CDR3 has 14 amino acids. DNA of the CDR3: TGTGCCAGCAGCTTCGTCCAGGGTAATGAAAAACTGTTTTTT. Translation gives CASSFVQGNEKLFF.

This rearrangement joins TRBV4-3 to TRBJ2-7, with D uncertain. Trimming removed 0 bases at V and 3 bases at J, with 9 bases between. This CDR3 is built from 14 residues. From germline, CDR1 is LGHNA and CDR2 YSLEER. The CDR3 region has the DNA TGCGCCAGCAGCCAAGATGGAGAGTACTACGAGCAGTACTTC. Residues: CASSQDGEYYEQYF.

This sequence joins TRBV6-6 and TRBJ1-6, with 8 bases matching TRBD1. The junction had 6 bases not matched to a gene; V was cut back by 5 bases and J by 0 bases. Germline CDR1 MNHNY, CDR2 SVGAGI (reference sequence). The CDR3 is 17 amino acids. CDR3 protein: CASSHRQGSSYNSPLHF. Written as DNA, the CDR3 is TGTGCCAGCAGTCACCGACAGGGGAGCTCCTATAATTCACCCCTCCACTTT.

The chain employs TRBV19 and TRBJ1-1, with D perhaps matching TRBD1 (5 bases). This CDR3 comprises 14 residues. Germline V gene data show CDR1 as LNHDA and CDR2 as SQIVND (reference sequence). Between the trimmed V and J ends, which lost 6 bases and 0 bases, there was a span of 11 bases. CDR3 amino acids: CASRFTGLNTEAFF. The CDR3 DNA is TGTGCCAGTAGGTTCACAGGTCTGAACACTGAAGCTTTCTTT.

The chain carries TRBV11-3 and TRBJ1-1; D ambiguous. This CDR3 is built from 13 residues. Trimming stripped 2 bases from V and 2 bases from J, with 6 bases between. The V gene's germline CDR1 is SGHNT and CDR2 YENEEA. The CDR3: CASSLRGNTEAFF. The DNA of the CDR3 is TGTGCCAGCAGCTTACGGGGAAACACTGAAGCTTTCTTT.